This T cell receptor (beta chain) was profiled in a study of T-cell memory formation after mild COVID-19. Points from the study as a whole: Contracting CD4+ clones lay largely in CM and EM, with CD8+ ones residing in EMRA. Pre-infection memory already had some responding clones, implying cross-reactive memory joined.

TCRdb ran MiXCR on the 5' RACE reads and lists one entry per CDR3 protein. The sample lists about 350,000 distinct CDR3 sequences; around 14% were seen once. This clonotype has a handful of counts. The antigen remains unidentified. The V and J ends lost 3 bases and 0 bases, in that order; junction bases with no gene match: 5. This CDR3 has 16 residues. Germline-derived CDR1 and CDR2 are MRHNA and SNTAGT. This clonotype was sampled from a young man who had mild COVID-19 (a few samples of this study predate the infection). Cell type and time point are not known. V and J are TRBV6-4 and TRBJ2-3; TRBD2 matches at 8 bases. The sample was PBMCs or a T cell subset sorted from them (not recorded which). CDR3 nucleotide sequence: TGTGCCAGCAGTGAGCACGGACTAGCTAGCACAGATACGCAGTATTTT. Translated: CASSEHGLASTDTQYF.